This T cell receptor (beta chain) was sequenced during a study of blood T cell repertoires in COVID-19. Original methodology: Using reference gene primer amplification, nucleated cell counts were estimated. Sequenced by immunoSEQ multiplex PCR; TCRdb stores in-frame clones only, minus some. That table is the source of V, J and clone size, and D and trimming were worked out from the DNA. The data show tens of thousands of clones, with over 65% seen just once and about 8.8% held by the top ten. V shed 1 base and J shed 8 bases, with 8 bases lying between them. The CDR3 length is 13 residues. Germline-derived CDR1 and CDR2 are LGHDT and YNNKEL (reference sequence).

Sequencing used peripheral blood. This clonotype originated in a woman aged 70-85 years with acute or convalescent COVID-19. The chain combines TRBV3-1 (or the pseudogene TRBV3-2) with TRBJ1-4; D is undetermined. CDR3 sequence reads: CASSQGRGEKLFF. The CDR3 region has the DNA TGTGCCAGCAGCCAAGGAAGAGGCGAAAAACTGTTTTTT.